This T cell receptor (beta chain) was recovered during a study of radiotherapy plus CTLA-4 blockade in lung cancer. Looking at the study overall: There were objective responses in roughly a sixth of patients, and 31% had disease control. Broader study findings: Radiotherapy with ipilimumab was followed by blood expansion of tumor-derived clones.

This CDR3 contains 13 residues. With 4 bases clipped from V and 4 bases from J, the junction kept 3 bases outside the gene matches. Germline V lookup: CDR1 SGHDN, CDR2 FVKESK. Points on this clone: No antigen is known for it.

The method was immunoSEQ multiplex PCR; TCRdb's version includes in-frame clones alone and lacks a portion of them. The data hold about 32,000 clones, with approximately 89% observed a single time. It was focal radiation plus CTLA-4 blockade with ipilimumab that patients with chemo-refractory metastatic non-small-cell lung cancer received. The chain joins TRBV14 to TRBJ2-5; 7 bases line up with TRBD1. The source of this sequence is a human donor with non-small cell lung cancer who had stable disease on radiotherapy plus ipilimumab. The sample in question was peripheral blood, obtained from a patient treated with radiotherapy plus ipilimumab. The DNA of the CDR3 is TGTGCCAGCAGCCTGTACAGGGGAGAGACCCAGTACTTC. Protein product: CASSLYRGETQYF.